This T cell receptor (beta chain) was captured by sequencing in a study of regulatory T cells in long-lasting Graves disease. Study in general: Less than 3 months of antithyroid drugs had been taken by newly diagnosed Graves' patients.

Time point given: newly diagnosed GD, antithyroid drugs for less than 3 months. Following extraction of RNA from PBMCs, that RNA was used to make the TCR library. Diagnoses of Graves' disease were made by American Thyroid Association guidelines. Arm-PCR of CDR3 regions with iRepertoire HTBI primers generated TCR beta libraries. TCRdb reanalysed the multiplex PCR reads using MiXCR and keeps one entry per CDR3 protein. The sample carries over 350,000 distinct CDR3 sequences, around 15% recorded once. CDR3 size: 14 residues. Germline V gene sequence: CDR1 DFQATT, CDR2 SNEGSKA (reference sequence). In this sample, this clonotype turned up once. A far larger clone is only one base removed, so a read error is likely. These data also featured in a second study, about T cells in Graves' hyperthyroidism and ophthalmopathy. As reported in that work: The hyperthyroidism was newly diagnosed and had lasted under 2 months; the patients were aged 18 to 65. The model anticipated ophthalmopathy a median about 7 months pre-onset.

This material consisted of peripheral blood mononuclear cells (PBMCs), taken at new diagnosis, from a patient treated with antithyroid drugs. The receptor was derived from a woman between 50 and 59 years old with Graves disease. The chain is built from TRBV20-1 and TRBJ2-1; TRBD1 aligns across 7 bases. The J call is in doubt because the DNA end fits TRBJ2-5 better. CDR3 sequence reads: CSAGVWDRQETQYF. CDR3 DNA: TGCAGTGCTGGAGTTTGGGACAGACAAGAGACCCAGTACTTC.